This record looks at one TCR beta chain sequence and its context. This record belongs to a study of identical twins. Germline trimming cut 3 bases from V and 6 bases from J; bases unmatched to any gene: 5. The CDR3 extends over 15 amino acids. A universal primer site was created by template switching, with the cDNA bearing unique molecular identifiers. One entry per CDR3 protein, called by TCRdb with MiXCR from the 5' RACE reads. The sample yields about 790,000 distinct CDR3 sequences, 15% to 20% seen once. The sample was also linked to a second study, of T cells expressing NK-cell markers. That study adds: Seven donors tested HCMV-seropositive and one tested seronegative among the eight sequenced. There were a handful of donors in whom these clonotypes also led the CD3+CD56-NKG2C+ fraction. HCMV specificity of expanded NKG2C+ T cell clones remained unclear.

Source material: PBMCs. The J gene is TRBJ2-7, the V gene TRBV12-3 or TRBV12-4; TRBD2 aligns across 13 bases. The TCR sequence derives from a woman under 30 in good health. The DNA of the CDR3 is TGTGCCAGCAGTTTCGGACTAGCGGGAGACGCCGAGCAGTACTTC. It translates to CASSFGLAGDAEQYF.